This T cell receptor (beta chain) emerged from a study of T cell changes during pregnancy in multiple sclerosis. TCRdb keeps only in-frame clones here, not all; method: immunoSEQ multiplex PCR. The sample records about 83,000 clones, nearly 95% being singletons. Germline lookup yields CDR1 SGHAT and CDR2 FQNNGV. V was clipped by 5 bases and J by 4 bases, with 12 bases between them. The CDR3 has 13 amino acids. The chain combines TRBV11-2 with TRBJ2-7; D gene unclear. The sample in question was peripheral blood, obtained in the second trimester of pregnancy. The TCR originated in a female donor with multiple sclerosis, enrolled in a pregnancy study. CDR3 DNA sequence: TGTGCCAGCAGCACCGCTGGAGCGTACGAGCAGTACTTC. It yields the protein CASSTAGAYEQYF.